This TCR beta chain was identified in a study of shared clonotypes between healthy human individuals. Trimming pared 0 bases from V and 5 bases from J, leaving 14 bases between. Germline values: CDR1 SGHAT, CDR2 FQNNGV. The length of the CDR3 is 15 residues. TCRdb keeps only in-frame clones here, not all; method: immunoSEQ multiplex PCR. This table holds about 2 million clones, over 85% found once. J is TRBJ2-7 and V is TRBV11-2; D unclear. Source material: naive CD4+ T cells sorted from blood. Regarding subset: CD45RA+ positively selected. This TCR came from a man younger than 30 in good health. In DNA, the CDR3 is TGTGCCAGCAGCTTAGATCTCTTCAGTTTCAACGAGCAGTACTTC. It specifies CASSLDLFSFNEQYF.